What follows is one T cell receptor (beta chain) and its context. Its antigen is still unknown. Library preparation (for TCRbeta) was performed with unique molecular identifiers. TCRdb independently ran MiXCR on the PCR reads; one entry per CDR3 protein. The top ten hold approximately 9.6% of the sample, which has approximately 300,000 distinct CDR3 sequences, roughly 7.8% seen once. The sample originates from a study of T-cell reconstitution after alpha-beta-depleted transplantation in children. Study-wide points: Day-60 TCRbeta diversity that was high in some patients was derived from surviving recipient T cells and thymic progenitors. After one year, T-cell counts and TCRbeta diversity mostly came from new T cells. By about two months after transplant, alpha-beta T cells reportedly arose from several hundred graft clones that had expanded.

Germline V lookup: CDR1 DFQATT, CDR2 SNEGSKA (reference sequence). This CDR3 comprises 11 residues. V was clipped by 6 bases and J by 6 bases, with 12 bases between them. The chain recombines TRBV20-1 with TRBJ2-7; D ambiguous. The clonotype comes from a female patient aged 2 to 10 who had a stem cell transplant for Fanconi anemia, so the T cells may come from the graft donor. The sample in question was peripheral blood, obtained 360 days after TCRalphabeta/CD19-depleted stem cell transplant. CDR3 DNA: TGCAGTGCCCTTTACGGTGTCGAGCAGTACTTC. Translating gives CSALYGVEQYF.